This entry is about one T cell receptor beta chain. The authors' processing: Reference gene primer amplification gave estimated nucleated cell counts. TCRdb keeps only in-frame clones here, not all; method: immunoSEQ multiplex PCR. V, J and clone size are those of that table, while D and trimming were read from the DNA. The table has 110,000 to 150,000 clones, around 84% seen once; the top ten hold 7% to 10%. These data originate in a study of blood T cell repertoires in COVID-19. The wider study: Specimens from acute and convalescent COVID-19 originated in the United States, Italy and Spain. T cells, B-cell-depleted T cells, or PBMCs supplied cDNA or gDNA.

V was shortened by 5 bases and J by 0 bases, with 8 bases between the two germline ends. CDR3 length equals 15 residues. The V gene's germline CDR1 is SEHNR and CDR2 FQNEAQ (reference sequence). The specimen was peripheral blood. The chain carries TRBV7-9 and TRBJ2-6; a possible D gene is TRBD2 (5 bases). The sequence derives from a woman aged 60-70 years with acute or convalescent COVID-19. The CDR3: CASSAEGSGANVLTF. CDR3 coding DNA: TGTGCCAGCAGCGCCGAGGGCTCTGGGGCCAACGTCCTGACTTTC.